The 12 T cell receptor beta chains given below trace back to one sample, sequenced in a study of T-cell memory formation after mild COVID-19. TCRdb re-analysed the 5' RACE reads in MiXCR, keeping a single row per CDR3 protein. Altogether approximately 100,000 distinct CDR3 sequences are present, roughly 11% being singletons, with the ten largest covering about 40%. The sequenced material came from PBMCs or a T cell subset sorted from them (not recorded which). These TCRs come from a young man who had mild COVID-19 (a few samples of this study predate the infection). Cell type and time point are not known.

The chain carries TRBV7-3 and TRBJ2-3; TRBD2 aligns across 12 bases. Germline-derived CDR1 and CDR2 are SGHTA and FQGTGA. V gave up 8 bases and J gave up 2 bases; unmatched junction bases: 14. The CDR3 totals 18 residues. The CDR3 nucleotides read TGTGCCAGCGGATCTAGCGGGGGGGCCTGGTCCTACACAGATACGCAGTATTTT. Residues: CASGSSGGAWSYTDTQYF.

The table lists this clonotype with a few counts. The J gene is TRBJ2-1, the V gene TRBV11-2, with 14 nucleotides matching TRBD2. From germline, CDR1 is SGHAT and CDR2 FQNNGV. The CDR3 is made up of 17 amino acids. With 4 bases clipped from V and 7 bases from J, the junction kept 9 bases outside the gene matches. CDR3 sequence reads: CASSSRTSGGIENEQFF. The CDR3 nucleotides read TGTGCCAGCAGCTCCCGGACTAGCGGGGGGATCGAGAATGAGCAGTTCTTC. The full variable domain, completed using reference TRBV11-2 and TRBJ2-1, is EAGVAQSPRYKIIEKRQSVAFWCNPISGHATLYWYQQILGQGPKLLIQFQNNGVVDDSQLPKDRFSAERLKGVDSTLKIQPAKLEDSAVYLCASSSRTSGGIENEQFFGPGTRLTVL.

This clonotype was seen more than once but under ten times. This chain links TRBV6-5 with TRBJ1-1, with 7 bases that match TRBD1. This CDR3 is built from 13 residues. Per the germline V gene, CDR1 is MNHEY and CDR2 is SVGAGI. Losses at the gene ends were 5 bases for V and 6 bases for J; bases not matched to a gene: 6. As DNA, the CDR3 is TGTGCCAGCAGTGACAGGGAGGGACCTGAAGCTTTCTTT. It encodes CASSDREGPEAFF.

This clonotype has more than one count but fewer than ten. J is TRBJ2-1 and V is TRBV4-3; D might be TRBD1 (5 bases). CDR1 is LGHNA, CDR2 YSLEER, per germline. The length of the CDR3 is 15 residues. V lost 1 base to trimming and J lost 0 bases, with 7 bases between them. CDR3 nucleotide sequence: TGCGCCAGCAGCCAAGTCCAGGGCTCCTACAATGAGCAGTTCTTC. It encodes CASSQVQGSYNEQFF.

This clonotype appeared a few times. The chain is built from TRBV5-1 and TRBJ1-1, with a weak D call TRBD1 (6 bases). V shed 0 bases and J shed 1 base, with 10 bases lying between them. Germline V gives CDR1 SGHRS, CDR2 YFSETQ. The CDR3 loop spans 15 amino acids. CDR3 nucleotide sequence: TGCGCCAGCAGCTTGGCCTGGACAGCGAACACTGAAGCTTTCTTT. Amino acid sequence: CASSLAWTANTEAFF.

This clonotype has a handful of counts. The chain links TRBV29-1 to TRBJ1-1; D perhaps matches TRBD1 (5 bases). The CDR3 has 13 amino acids. Germline-derived CDR1 and CDR2 are SQVTM and ANQGSEA. V lost 7 bases, J lost 4 bases, and 16 bases lay in between. The CDR3 region is CSGTEGAGTEAFF. The CDR3 region has the DNA TGCAGCGGGACGGAAGGGGCTGGCACTGAAGCTTTCTTT.

This chain connects TRBV7-9 to TRBJ2-2; TRBD1 matches 7 bases. V gave up 8 bases and J gave up 2 bases; unmatched junction bases: 11. Germline loops: CDR1 SEHNR, CDR2 FQNEAQ (reference sequence). CDR3 length: 16 residues. The CDR3 DNA reads TGTGCCAGCCCTAGGGGGCAAATCCACAACACCGGGGAGCTGTTTTTT. Its translation: CASPRGQIHNTGELFF.

This clonotype was detected only a few times. The rearrangement links TRBV10-3 to TRBJ1-2; the D is unclear. Trimming left V 9 bases short and J 2 bases short, with 13 bases between. Germline assignment: CDR1 ENHRY and CDR2 SYGVKD. The CDR3 contains 13 residues. CDR3 nucleotides: TGTGCCATTTGGTTAGGGAGAAACTATGGCTACACCTTC. It encodes CAIWLGRNYGYTF.

The chain joins TRBV6-5 to TRBJ2-7; D is possibly TRBD2 (5 bases). CDR1 is MNHEY, CDR2 SVGAGI, per germline. V lost 4 bases and J lost 7, with 17 bases in between. The CDR3 is made up of 14 amino acids. The CDR3 bases are TGTGCCAGCAGTTTTCTTAAACACCGGGAAGAGCAGTACTTC. Protein product: CASSFLKHREEQYF.

A few counts support this clonotype. The chain joins TRBV6-2 or TRBV6-3 to TRBJ2-7; 8 bases match TRBD1. The CDR3 contains 15 residues. Germline V gives CDR1 MNHEY, CDR2 SVGEGT. The junction had 6 bases not matched to a gene; V was cut back by 0 bases and J by 5 bases. The CDR3 region is CASSYSTAGGNEQYV. CDR3 in DNA: TGTGCCAGCAGTTACTCGACGGCAGGGGGCAACGAGCAGTACGTC.

This clonotype was found a few times. This rearrangement joins TRBV10-3 to TRBJ2-7, with D perhaps TRBD2 (5 bases). Germline V gene lookup returns CDR1 ENHRY and CDR2 SYGVKD. V was trimmed by 2 bases and J by 5 bases, leaving 7 bases between them. The CDR3 length is 12 residues. The CDR3 DNA reads TGTGCCATCAGTGAGGACGGGGACGAGCAGTACGTC. Translation: CAISEDGDEQYV.

This clonotype was observed a few times. This chain joins TRBV7-9 and TRBJ2-5, with D maybe TRBD2 (5 bases). Germline V CDR1 and CDR2: SEHNR, FQNEAQ (reference sequence). V lost 5 bases to trimming and J lost 1 base, with 14 bases between them. CDR3 length: 15 residues. CDR3 nucleotide sequence: TGTGCCAGCAGCGCCCCCACGGGAACCCAAGAGACCCAGTACTTC. Its protein is CASSAPTGTQETQYF.